This T cell receptor beta chain was identified during a study of control samples from healthy donors and cancer patients. Germline CDR1 and CDR2: MRHNA and SNTAGT. Germline trimming cut 8 bases from V and 1 base from J; bases unmatched to any gene: 2. The CDR3 spans 14 residues. Profiling relied on immunoSEQ multiplex PCR, and the TCRdb table lists in-frame clones only, not all of them. This table has roughly 160,000 clones, 96% appearing once. V usage is TRBV6-4 and J usage is TRBJ2-2; 9 bases agree with TRBD1. The origin of this receptor is a woman aged 25 to 39 in good health. Sequenced sample: blood. Written as DNA, the CDR3 is TGTGCCAGCCGGGACAGGGAGAACACCGGGGAGCTGTTTTTT. Translating it yields CASRDRENTGELFF.